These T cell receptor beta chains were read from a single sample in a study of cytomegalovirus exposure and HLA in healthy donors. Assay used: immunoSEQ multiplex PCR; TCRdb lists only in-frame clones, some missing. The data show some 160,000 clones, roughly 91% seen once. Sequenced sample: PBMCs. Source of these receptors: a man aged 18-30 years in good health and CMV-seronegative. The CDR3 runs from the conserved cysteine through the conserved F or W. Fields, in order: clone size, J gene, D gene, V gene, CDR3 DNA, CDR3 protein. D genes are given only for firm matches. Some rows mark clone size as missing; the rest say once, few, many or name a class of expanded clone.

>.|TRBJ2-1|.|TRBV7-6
TGTGCCAGCAGCTTAGGGAGCGGGCTCTACAATGAGCAGTTCTTC
CASSLGSGLYNEQFF
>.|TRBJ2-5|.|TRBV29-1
TGCAGCGTTGATGGGCTAACCATGGAGACCCAGTACTTC
CSVDGLTMETQYF
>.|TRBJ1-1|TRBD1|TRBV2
TGTGCCAGCAGGTTGGACAGGGTTAACACTGAAGCTTTCTTT
CASRLDRVNTEAFF
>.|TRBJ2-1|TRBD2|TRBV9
TGTGCCAGCAGCGTCGCCGGGACTAGCGACTACAATGAGCAGTTCTTC
CASSVAGTSDYNEQFF
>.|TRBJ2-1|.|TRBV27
TGTGCCAGCAGTTTTCAGGGGAATGAGCAGTTCTTC
CASSFQGNEQFF
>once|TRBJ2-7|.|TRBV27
TGTGCCAGCAGTTTACGGTCCGTTTACTCCTACGAGCAGTACTTC
CASSLRSVYSYEQYF
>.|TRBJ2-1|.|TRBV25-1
TGTGCCAGCAGTGACGGGGGATACAATGAGCAGTTCTTC
CASSDGGYNEQFF
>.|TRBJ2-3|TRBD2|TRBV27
TGTGCCAGCAGTTCCGGGGGGTATACGCAGTATTTT
CASSSGGYTQYF
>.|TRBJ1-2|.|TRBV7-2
TGTGCCAGCAGCTTAATGCAGAATTATGGCTACACCTTC
CASSLMQNYGYTF
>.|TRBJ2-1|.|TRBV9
TGTGCCAGCAGCGTAACCCGGAGTGAGCAGTTCTTC
CASSVTRSEQFF
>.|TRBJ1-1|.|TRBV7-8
TGTGCCAGCAGCTTCACTGCTTTTACAGGGACGAACACTGAAGCTTTCTTT
CASSFTAFTGTNTEAFF
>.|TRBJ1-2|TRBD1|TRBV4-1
TGCGCCAGCAGCCAAGTGGGGACAGGGGATTTCTATGGCTACACCTTC
CASSQVGTGDFYGYTF
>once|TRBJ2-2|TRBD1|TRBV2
TGTGCCAGCGGGGACAGGAGATACACCGGGGAGCTGTTTTTT
CASGDRRYTGELFF
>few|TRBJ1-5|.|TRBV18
TGTGCCAGCTCTAGAAGAGATCAGCCCCAGCATTTT
CASSRRDQPQHF
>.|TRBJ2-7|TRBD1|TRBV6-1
TGTGCCAGCAGCGAGGGACAGGGGGCCTCCTACGAGCAGTACTTC
CASSEGQGASYEQYF
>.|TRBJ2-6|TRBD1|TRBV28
TGTGCCAGCAGCCCGGGACAGTTCTCTGGGGCCAACGTCCTGACTTTC
CASSPGQFSGANVLTF
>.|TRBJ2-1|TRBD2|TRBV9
TGTGCCAGCAGCGGGATTCAGCGGGAGGGCGGAAATGAGCAGTTCTTC
CASSGIQREGGNEQFF
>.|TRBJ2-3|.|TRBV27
TGTGCCAGCACCTCAGTGGGGAAGCGGAGCACAGATACGCAGTATTTT
CASTSVGKRSTDTQYF
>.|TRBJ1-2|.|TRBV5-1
TGCGCCAGCAGGTTGCCGTGGCAGGGTATCGATGGCTACACCTTC
CASRLPWQGIDGYTF
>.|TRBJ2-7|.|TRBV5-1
TGCGCCAGCAGCTCAGGTGGGACAAACTCCTACGAGCAGTACTTC
CASSSGGTNSYEQYF